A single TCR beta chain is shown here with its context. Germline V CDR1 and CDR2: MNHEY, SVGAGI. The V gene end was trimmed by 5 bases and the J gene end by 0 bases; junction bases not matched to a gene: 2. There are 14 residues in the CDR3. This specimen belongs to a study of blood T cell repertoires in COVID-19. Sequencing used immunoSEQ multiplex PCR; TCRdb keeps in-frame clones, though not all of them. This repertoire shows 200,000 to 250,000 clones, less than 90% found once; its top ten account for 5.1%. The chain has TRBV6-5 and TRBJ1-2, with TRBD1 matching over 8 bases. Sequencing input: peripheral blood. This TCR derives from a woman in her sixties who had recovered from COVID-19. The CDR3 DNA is TGTGCCAGCAGTAAGGACAGGGCTAACTATGGCTACACCTTC. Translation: CASSKDRANYGYTF.